The 13 T cell receptor beta chains below all came from one sample that was sequenced in a study of neoadjuvant anti-PD-1 for oral cavity cancer. Profiled with immunoSEQ multiplex PCR; TCRdb holds only in-frame clones, not every one. The sample lists about 68,000 clones, approximately 81% occurring once. Time point indicated: after neoadjuvant nivolumab, at surgical resection. Sequencing was performed on PBMCs, taken after nivolumab (anti-PD-1) treatment. The receptors stem from a person aged 35 to 85 with oral cavity squamous cell carcinoma.

The rearrangement uses TRBV27 and TRBJ2-7; the D gene could be TRBD1 or TRBD2 (5 bases each). The germline V gene has CDR1 MNHEY and CDR2 SMNVEV (reference sequence). V lost 4 bases to trimming and J lost 0 bases, with 10 bases between them. This CDR3 has 14 amino acids. CDR3 sequence reads: CASSSWGTSYEQYF. The CDR3 DNA is TGTGCCAGCAGTTCATGGGGGACCTCCTACGAGCAGTACTTC.

The chain couples TRBV2 to TRBJ2-1, with a possible D match to TRBD1 (6 bases). The germline V and J ends were trimmed by 0 bases and 4 bases, with 13 bases remaining between them. Germline V gene sequence: CDR1 SNHLY, CDR2 FYNNEI. CDR3 length: 16 amino acids. This CDR3 reads CASSEAPSGVYNEQFF. CDR3 nucleotide sequence: TGTGCCAGCAGTGAAGCGCCGTCAGGGGTGTACAATGAGCAGTTCTTC.

The chain recombines TRBV6-1 with TRBJ1-1; D not resolved. Between the trimmed V and J ends, which lost 5 bases and 0 bases, there was a span of 7 bases. The CDR3 has 13 amino acids. Germline V gene sequence: CDR1 MNHNS, CDR2 SASEGT. The CDR3 DNA is TGTGCCAGCAGTTGGAACATGAACACTGAAGCTTTCTTT. Translating gives CASSWNMNTEAFF.

The chain is built from TRBV27 and TRBJ2-1; 8 nucleotides agree with TRBD2. The CDR3 runs to 16 residues. Germline V gives CDR1 MNHEY, CDR2 SMNVEV (reference sequence). V lost 2 bases, J lost 9 bases, and 12 bases stayed unmatched. CDR3: CASSLSLGLGAVEQFF. The CDR3 nucleotides read TGTGCCAGCAGTTTAAGTTTGGGACTAGGGGCGGTTGAGCAGTTCTTC.

The V and J genes are TRBV11-2 and TRBJ2-7; 10 bases match TRBD2. The V gene end was trimmed by 3 bases and the J gene end by 1 base; junction bases not matched to a gene: 3. The CDR3 contains 15 residues. CDR1 and CDR2 from the germline V gene are SGHAT and FQNNGV. The CDR3 region has the DNA TGTGCCAGCAGCTTGGGACTAGCGCAGTCCTACGAGCAGTACTTC. Translating gives CASSLGLAQSYEQYF.

This chain links TRBV30 with TRBJ1-1, with a tentative D call TRBD1 (5 bases). The CDR3 loop spans 15 amino acids. The germline CDR1 and CDR2 sequences are GTSNPN and SVGIG (reference sequence). Trimming took off 3 bases at V and 1 base at J, with 15 bases between the two ends. The CDR3 sequence: CAWSGLGGSNTEAFF. The CDR3 DNA reads TGTGCCTGGAGCGGGCTCGGGGGATCGAACACTGAAGCTTTCTTT.

The chain links TRBV6-5 to TRBJ1-1; D is uncertain. The germline gives CDR1 MNHEY, CDR2 SVGAGI. CDR3 size: 13 residues. Trimming cost V 0 bases and J 5 bases, with 7 bases left between them. The DNA of the CDR3 is TGTGCCAGCAGTTACTCGCCAGGAACTGAAGCTTTCTTT. This codes for CASSYSPGTEAFF.

The chain carries TRBV27 and TRBJ1-2; D possibly corresponds to TRBD1 (5 bases). V was shortened by 3 bases and J by 3 bases, with 14 bases between the two germline ends. Germline V gives CDR1 MNHEY, CDR2 SMNVEV (reference sequence). This CDR3 contains 15 residues. CDR3 nucleotide sequence: TGTGCCAGCAGTTTTTCGGGACGGGCGGACTATGGCTACACCTTC. Protein sequence: CASSFSGRADYGYTF.

As DNA, the CDR3 is TGTGCCAGCAGCTTAAGCGGGAGGGCCTACGAGCAGTACTTC. Its translation is CASSLSGRAYEQYF. The chain couples TRBV11-2 to TRBJ2-7; TRBD2 aligns across 10 bases. The germline V gene encodes CDR1 SGHAT and CDR2 FQNNGV. V lost 2 bases, J lost 2 bases, and 0 bases stayed unmatched. The CDR3 is made up of 14 amino acids.

This sequence joins TRBV2 and TRBJ1-5, with 10 bases matching TRBD1. Germline V lookup: CDR1 SNHLY, CDR2 FYNNEI. Trimming removed 6 bases from V and 6 bases from J; junction bases left unmatched: 8. The CDR3 consists of 15 residues. The CDR3 DNA follows: TGTGCCAGCAGCCCGACAGGGGGCGAAGGTCAGCCCCAGCATTTT. The encoded protein is CASSPTGGEGQPQHF.

The CDR3 sequence is CSANRGRELFF. CDR3 nucleotide sequence: TGCAGCGCCAACAGGGGCCGGGAGCTGTTTTTT. This chain uses TRBV20-1 with TRBJ2-2, with 7 bases lining up with TRBD1. Per germline, CDR1 DFQATT and CDR2 SNEGSKA (reference sequence). This CDR3 is 11 amino acids long.

This rearrangement joins TRBV5-1 to TRBJ2-7; 10 bases match TRBD2. Germline trimming cut 1 base from V and 7 bases from J; bases unmatched to any gene: 8. Per the germline V gene, CDR1 is SGHRS and CDR2 is YFSETQ. The CDR3 is 15 amino acids. The CDR3 DNA follows: TGCGCCAGCAGCTTGAGAGCGGGAGGGCCACGGGAGCAGTACTTC. It encodes CASSLRAGGPREQYF.

This rearrangement joins TRBV5-8 to TRBJ1-4, with D uncertain. CDR3 length: 14 residues. Germline loops: CDR1 SGHTS, CDR2 YDEGEE. The V and J ends lost 5 bases and 8 bases respectively, with 16 bases between them. DNA of the CDR3: TGTGCCAGCAGTCGTACTACCAGCAAAGAAAAACTGTTTTTT. Translating gives CASSRTTSKEKLFF.